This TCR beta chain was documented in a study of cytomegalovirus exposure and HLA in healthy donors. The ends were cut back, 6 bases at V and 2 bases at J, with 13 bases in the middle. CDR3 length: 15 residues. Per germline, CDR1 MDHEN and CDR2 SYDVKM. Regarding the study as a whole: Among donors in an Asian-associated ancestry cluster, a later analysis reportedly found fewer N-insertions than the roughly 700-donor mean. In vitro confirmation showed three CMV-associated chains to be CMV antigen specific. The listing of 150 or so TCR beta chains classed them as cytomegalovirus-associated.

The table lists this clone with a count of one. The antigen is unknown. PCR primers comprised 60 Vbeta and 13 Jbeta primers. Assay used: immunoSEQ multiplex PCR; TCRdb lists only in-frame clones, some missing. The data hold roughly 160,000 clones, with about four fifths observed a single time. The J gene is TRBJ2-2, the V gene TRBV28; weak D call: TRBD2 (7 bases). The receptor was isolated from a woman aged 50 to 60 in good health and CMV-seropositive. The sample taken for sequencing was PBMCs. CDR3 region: CASSTGGENTGELFF. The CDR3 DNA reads TGTGCCAGCAGCACGGGGGGCGAAAACACCGGGGAGCTGTTTTTT.